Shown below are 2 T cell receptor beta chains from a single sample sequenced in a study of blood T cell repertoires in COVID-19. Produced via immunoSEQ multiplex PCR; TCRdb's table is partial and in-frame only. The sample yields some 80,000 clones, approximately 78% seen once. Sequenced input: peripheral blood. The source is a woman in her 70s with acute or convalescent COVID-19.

The CDR3 protein is CARQGIGTDTQYF. The CDR3 region has the DNA TGTGCCAGACAGGGGATCGGCACAGATACGCAGTATTTT. The chain couples TRBV30 to TRBJ2-3; 8 nucleotides align to TRBD1. J was trimmed by 1 base and V by 8 bases; bases with no gene match: 5. Germline V gene data show CDR1 as GTSNPN and CDR2 as SVGIG (reference sequence). The CDR3 runs 13 residues.

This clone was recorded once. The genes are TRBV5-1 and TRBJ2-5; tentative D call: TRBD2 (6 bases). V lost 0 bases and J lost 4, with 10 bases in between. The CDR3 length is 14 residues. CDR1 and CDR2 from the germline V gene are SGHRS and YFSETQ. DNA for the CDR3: TGCGCCAGCAGCTTGGGCGGGATCGGAGAGACCCAGTACTTC. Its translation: CASSLGGIGETQYF.